These T cell receptor beta chains were read from a single sample in a study of CD8 T cells in Susac syndrome. TCRdb reprocessed the immunoSEQ multiplex PCR reads with MiXCR, giving one entry per CDR3 protein. The sample lists 330,000 or so distinct CDR3 sequences; 89% were seen once. Sequencing input: CD8+ T cells from PBMCs. The receptors here all came from a human donor with multiple sclerosis. Both conserved end residues are trimmed from each CDR3.

v_call: TRBV11-1; j_call: TRBJ2-1; cdr3_aa: ASSLAIFLAGLAGIYNEQF
v_call: TRBV19; j_call: TRBJ1-1; cdr3_aa: ASSIAALRATEAF
v_call: TRBV15; j_call: TRBJ2-6; cdr3_aa: ATSRAWGSGANVLT
v_call: TRBV5-4; j_call: TRBJ2-1; cdr3_aa: ASSWDRGYNEQF
v_call: TRBV30; j_call: TRBJ2-7; cdr3_aa: AWSVSRTGAYEQY
v_call: TRBV6-1; j_call: TRBJ2-5; cdr3_aa: ASTPAWRGRGETQY
v_call: TRBV29-1; j_call: TRBJ2-7; cdr3_aa: SVRDSNTYEQY
v_call: TRBV7-9; j_call: TRBJ2-7; cdr3_aa: ASSYGQGIAYEQY
v_call: TRBV27; j_call: TRBJ2-7; cdr3_aa: ASSLAVNYEQY
v_call: TRBV6-1; j_call: TRBJ1-4; cdr3_aa: ASSRRTLATNEKLF
v_call: TRBV20-1; j_call: TRBJ2-1; cdr3_aa: SARGTSGGYNEQF
v_call: TRBV9; j_call: TRBJ2-1; cdr3_aa: ASSKGASDNEQF
v_call: TRBV2; j_call: TRBJ1-1; cdr3_aa: ASTPKTTGVTEAF
v_call: TRBV3-1; j_call: TRBJ1-2; cdr3_aa: ASSQEVRGKANYGYT
v_call: TRBV4-3; j_call: TRBJ1-2; cdr3_aa: ASSQRTGYGYT
v_call: TRBV6-1; j_call: TRBJ2-1; cdr3_aa: ASSEREVNEQF
v_call: TRBV23-1; j_call: TRBJ2-3; cdr3_aa: ASSQAPGEARGTDTQY
v_call: TRBV7-2; j_call: TRBJ1-1; cdr3_aa: ASSLEATVMNTEAF
v_call: TRBV20-1; j_call: TRBJ2-1; cdr3_aa: SAIGKQGLYNEQF
v_call: TRBV20-1; j_call: TRBJ1-6; cdr3_aa: SARTRSLRVGYNSPLH
v_call: TRBV19; j_call: TRBJ2-1; cdr3_aa: ASSLGPADPWGEQF
v_call: TRBV4-3; j_call: TRBJ2-1; cdr3_aa: ASSQDRGSGREQF
v_call: TRBV20-1; j_call: TRBJ2-2; cdr3_aa: SANPRTSGVPGELF
v_call: TRBV7-9; j_call: TRBJ1-1; cdr3_aa: ASSSQGLMGLTEAF
v_call: TRBV5-4; j_call: TRBJ1-1; cdr3_aa: ASSLEGNTEAF
v_call: TRBV27; j_call: TRBJ2-1; cdr3_aa: ASGRGEINEQF
v_call: TRBV4-1; j_call: TRBJ2-7; cdr3_aa: ASRPSPQMAGSYKQY
v_call: TRBV5-5; j_call: TRBJ2-7; cdr3_aa: ASSLVDRPYEQY
v_call: TRBV12-3/TRBV12-4; j_call: TRBJ2-5; cdr3_aa: ASSLTGTEETQY
v_call: TRBV4-2; j_call: TRBJ1-3; cdr3_aa: ASSQDRFSGNTIY
v_call: TRBV9; j_call: TRBJ2-3; cdr3_aa: ASSVVEPGTQY
v_call: TRBV6-1; j_call: TRBJ2-2; cdr3_aa: ASIGRTPTGELF
v_call: TRBV29-1; j_call: TRBJ1-1; cdr3_aa: SVGPQGNTEAF
v_call: TRBV27; j_call: TRBJ2-1; cdr3_aa: ASHRTGEIGRRSEQF
v_call: TRBV5-1; j_call: TRBJ2-1; cdr3_aa: ASRVEAYNEQF
v_call: TRBV7-2; j_call: TRBJ1-6; cdr3_aa: ASSQNDGNYNSPLH
v_call: TRBV14; j_call: TRBJ1-1; cdr3_aa: ASSDGPWTGGLMNTEAF
v_call: TRBV27; j_call: TRBJ2-1; cdr3_aa: ASSLAGGPYEQF
v_call: TRBV14; j_call: TRBJ2-5; cdr3_aa: ASSHVDSGPETQY
v_call: TRBV2; j_call: TRBJ2-1; cdr3_aa: ASLGGVSDEQF
v_call: TRBV10-3; j_call: TRBJ2-5; cdr3_aa: AIRDGGQETQY
v_call: TRBV29-1; j_call: TRBJ1-2; cdr3_aa: SVEGGGGDYGYT
v_call: TRBV9; j_call: TRBJ2-1; cdr3_aa: ASSVGGNDEQF
v_call: TRBV10-3; j_call: TRBJ2-2; cdr3_aa: AISEGQGGNTGELF
v_call: TRBV5-1; j_call: TRBJ2-7; cdr3_aa: ANRPGQGAFYEQY
v_call: TRBV7-8; j_call: TRBJ2-7; cdr3_aa: ASSQSSGTGGTYEQY
v_call: TRBV20-1; j_call: TRBJ2-7; cdr3_aa: SASDQADYEQY
v_call: TRBV19; j_call: TRBJ2-2; cdr3_aa: ASSLAGTNTGELF
v_call: TRBV28; j_call: TRBJ2-3; cdr3_aa: ASNKVSSTDTQY
v_call: TRBV25-1; j_call: TRBJ2-3; cdr3_aa: ASSEVGSTDTQY
v_call: TRBV29-1; j_call: TRBJ2-3; cdr3_aa: SVGVEAGRIDTQY
v_call: TRBV11-2; j_call: TRBJ2-1; cdr3_aa: ASSPRLAGGPDNEQF
v_call: TRBV2; j_call: TRBJ2-1; cdr3_aa: ASSGGLAGGQNEQF
v_call: TRBV7-3; j_call: TRBJ2-3; cdr3_aa: ASSSSPGGSTDTQY
v_call: TRBV15; j_call: TRBJ2-1; cdr3_aa: ATNDRSQLANEQF